Below, 18 T cell receptor beta chains from the same sample are listed, as sequenced in a study of shared clonotypes between healthy human individuals. The table came from immunoSEQ multiplex PCR; TCRdb's copy has only in-frame clones and leaves some out. The sample consists of about 1,500,000 clones, 96% of them appearing once. Sequencing was carried out using naive CD4+ T cells sorted from blood. Subset reported: CD45RA+ positively selected. The source is a man aged 25 to 40 in good health.

The chain links TRBV28 to TRBJ2-3; 14 bases agree with TRBD2. Germline V lookup: CDR1 MDHEN, CDR2 SYDVKM. V lost 5 bases to trimming and J lost 0 bases; unmatched junction nucleotides: 13. The CDR3 has 20 amino acids. CDR3 DNA sequence: TGTGCCAGCAGTCCGAGTGGACTAGCGGGAGGTTATTCTAGCACAGATACGCAGTATTTT. It codes for CASSPSGLAGGYSSTDTQYF.

The chain uses TRBV5-1 and TRBJ2-7, with TRBD1 as a possible D gene (7 bases). The length of the CDR3 is 14 residues. V was cut by 4 bases and J by 2 bases, with 13 bases left in between. Per germline, CDR1 SGHRS and CDR2 YFSETQ. The CDR3 DNA reads as TGCGCCAGCAGCCAGACAGGGACTCCCTACGAGCAGTACTTC. Its translation is CASSQTGTPYEQYF.

The chain carries TRBV19 and TRBJ2-2, with D perhaps assigned TRBD1 or TRBD2 (6 bases each). Trimming took 5 bases from V and 5 from J, leaving 15 bases between them. Germline V gene data show CDR1 as LNHDA and CDR2 as SQIVND (reference sequence). The CDR3 has 15 amino acids. As DNA, the CDR3 is TGTGCCAGTAGTCCGCGAACAGGGAGGACCGGGGAGCTGTTTTTT. Its protein is CASSPRTGRTGELFF.

This sequence joins TRBV11-2 and TRBJ2-5; D is perhaps TRBD1 (5 bases). The CDR3 spans 16 residues. Trimming shortened V by 2 bases and J by 5 bases, and 18 bases separated the two germline ends. Germline V gene sequence: CDR1 SGHAT, CDR2 FQNNGV. The chain's CDR3 is CASSLTGALKGETQYF. CDR3 coding DNA: TGTGCCAGCAGCTTAACGGGCGCACTTAAGGGGGAGACCCAGTACTTC.

The V and J genes are TRBV30 and TRBJ1-2; the D is unclear. The CDR3 contains 11 residues. Per the germline V gene, CDR1 is GTSNPN and CDR2 is SVGIG (reference sequence). V gave up 5 bases and J gave up 1 base, with 5 bases separating them. The CDR3 spells CAWSFNYGYTF. For the CDR3, the DNA is TGTGCCTGGTCCTTTAACTATGGCTACACCTTC.

The chain combines TRBV28 with TRBJ2-1; D gene unclear. Germline lookup yields CDR1 MDHEN and CDR2 SYDVKM. CDR3 size: 12 residues. V was trimmed by 3 bases and J by 7 bases, leaving 7 bases between them. The CDR3 protein is CASSFWANEQFF. In nucleotides, the CDR3 is TGTGCCAGCAGTTTTTGGGCGAATGAGCAGTTCTTC.

The V gene is TRBV7-9, the J gene TRBJ2-2, with 9 bases that match TRBD1. Trimming removed 5 bases from V and 3 bases from J; junction bases left unmatched: 7. The germline gives CDR1 SEHNR, CDR2 FQNEAQ (reference sequence). The CDR3 is made up of 16 amino acids. This chain's CDR3 is CASSRNRGRHTGELFF. As DNA, the CDR3 is TGTGCCAGCAGCCGTAACAGGGGGCGCCACACCGGGGAGCTGTTTTTT.

The chain uses TRBV7-9 and TRBJ1-4; 7 bases are shared with TRBD1. The germline gives CDR1 SEHNR, CDR2 FQNEAQ (reference sequence). V lost 3 bases, J lost 7 bases, and 8 bases stayed unmatched. This CDR3 region has 15 residues. Written as DNA, the CDR3 is TGTGCCAGCAGCTTTCCTCCAGGGGGGAGTGAAAAACTGTTTTTT. It translates to CASSFPPGGSEKLFF.

The chain carries TRBV19 and TRBJ2-7, with TRBD2 as a possible D gene (5 bases). Germline CDR1 LNHDA, CDR2 SQIVND (reference sequence). V lost 3 bases to trimming and J lost 7 bases, with 16 bases between them. The CDR3 is 14 amino acids. The CDR3 coding sequence is TGTGCCAGTAGTATTCGCGGGCCGCTTACAGAGCAGTACTTC. Its translation: CASSIRGPLTEQYF.

This clone was counted once. This rearrangement joins TRBV19 to TRBJ1-5; no firm D call. Germline assignment: CDR1 LNHDA and CDR2 SQIVND (reference sequence). V lost 6 bases and J 0 bases, leaving 15 bases between the germline ends. The CDR3 is made up of 16 amino acids. CDR3 nucleotide sequence: TGTGCCAGTAGGTCGGGTTTGACCAATAGCAATCAGCCCCAGCATTTT. This encodes CASRSGLTNSNQPQHF.

Written as DNA, the CDR3 is TGTGCCAGCAGGCCATCTCGCTCGATATCCTACGAGCAGTACTTC. As protein: CASRPSRSISYEQYF. J is TRBJ2-7 and V is TRBV6-5, with D unresolved. Trimming removed 6 bases from V and 1 base from J, with 16 bases in between. The CDR3 spans 15 residues. The germline CDR1 and CDR2 sequences are MNHEY and SVGAGI.

The chain joins TRBV25-1 to TRBJ2-1, with TRBD2 matching 8 bases. The junction had 8 bases not matched to a gene; V was cut back by 3 bases and J by 4 bases. Germline V gene lookup returns CDR1 MGHDK and CDR2 SYGVNS. CDR3 length: 16 residues. The CDR3 nucleotides read TGTGCCAGCAGTGATCCGAAAGCGGGAGCTTACAATGAGCAGTTCTTC. It specifies CASSDPKAGAYNEQFF. Complete variable domain (other parts from reference TRBV25-1 and TRBJ2-1): EADIYQTPRYLVIGTGKKITLECSQTMGHDKMYWYQQDPGMELHLIHYSYGVNSTEKGDLSSESTVSRIRTEHFPLTLESARPSHTSQYLCASSDPKAGAYNEQFFGPGTRLTVL.

The rearrangement uses TRBV10-1 and TRBJ2-2, with D perhaps TRBD1 (6 bases). Looked up from germline, CDR1 is WNHNN and CDR2 is SYGVQD (reference sequence). CDR3 length: 12 amino acids. V shed 6 bases and J shed 4 bases, with 6 bases lying between them. The CDR3 loop reads CASRQGTGELFF. CDR3 coding DNA: TGCGCCAGCAGACAGGGCACCGGGGAGCTGTTTTTT.

This sequence joins TRBV5-1 and TRBJ2-2; D tentatively fits TRBD1 or TRBD2 (6 bases each). The CDR3 spans 15 residues. Trimming removed 1 base at V and 4 bases at J, with 11 bases between. The germline CDR1 and CDR2 sequences are SGHRS and YFSETQ. For the CDR3, the DNA is TGCGCCAGCAGCTTGAGGGGGGTTAGCACCGGGGAGCTGTTTTTT. Its protein product is CASSLRGVSTGELFF.

To note about this clone: The same CDR3 also results from other DNA sequences found in this sample. The genes are TRBV20-1 and TRBJ2-1; no definite D call. V lost 6 bases to trimming and J lost 7 bases, with 10 bases between them. Germline V CDR1 and CDR2: DFQATT, SNEGSKA (reference sequence). This CDR3 has 11 residues. The CDR3 nucleotides are TGCAGTGCCAGAAGTCGGAATGAGCAGTTCTTC. It specifies CSARSRNEQFF.

The J gene is TRBJ2-1, the V gene TRBV5-1; 14 bases agree with TRBD2. Germline CDR1 reads SGHRS; CDR2 reads YFSETQ. V lost 1 base, J lost 10 bases, and 13 bases stayed unmatched. The CDR3 loop spans 18 amino acids. The CDR3 nucleotides are TGCGCCAGCAGCTTGATGCCCCCGGGACTAGCGGGAGTTTGGGAGCAGTTCTTC. It codes for CASSLMPPGLAGVWEQFF.

The chain carries TRBV10-3 and TRBJ2-5, with D maybe TRBD2 (6 bases). From germline, CDR1 is ENHRY and CDR2 SYGVKD. V lost 7 bases to trimming and J lost 0 bases, with 15 bases between them. CDR3 size: 15 residues. The CDR3: CAITNGGVDQETQYF. Here the CDR3 DNA reads TGTGCCATCACCAACGGGGGAGTGGACCAAGAGACCCAGTACTTC.

In DNA form, the CDR3 reads TGTGCCAGCAGTGGGACTAGCGGGACCGTTGGAGAGACCCAGTACTTC. As protein: CASSGTSGTVGETQYF. J is TRBJ2-5 and V is TRBV6-1; 12 bases line up with TRBD2. The germline V gene has CDR1 MNHNS and CDR2 SASEGT. V was clipped by 4 bases and J by 4 bases; unmatched bases: 7. CDR3 length equals 16 residues.